These 28 T cell receptor beta chains were sequenced from one sample in a study of a mutant IDH1 vaccine in newly diagnosed glioma. As to time point: week 11, during vaccination. The study gave 300 ug of mutant IDH1 20-mer peptide per vaccine dose, with topical imiquimod. Which antigens these TCRs recognize remains unknown. Clones were sequenced by immunoSEQ multiplex PCR, and TCRdb holds only the in-frame ones, with some missing. The table records 95,000 to 120,000 clones, 90% of them present only once. Material: PBMCs, obtained from a glioma patient whose treatment included an IDH1 peptide vaccine. These receptors all come from a woman between 45 and 65 years old with glioma.

The CDR3 loop is CASSPLGGAREQYF. The CDR3 nucleotides are TGTGCCAGCAGCCCCTTGGGGGGGGCGAGGGAGCAGTACTTC. The V gene is TRBV27, the J gene TRBJ2-7; D perhaps matches TRBD2 (7 bases). V was clipped by 6 bases and J by 7 bases, with 19 bases between them. This CDR3 contains 14 residues. Germline assignment: CDR1 MNHEY and CDR2 SMNVEV (reference sequence).

This chain connects TRBV7-9 to TRBJ2-7; 8 nucleotides line up with TRBD2. The J segment lost 0 bases and the V segment lost 5 bases, leaving 15 bases of the junction unmatched. The CDR3 spans 18 residues. Germline V lookup: CDR1 SEHNR, CDR2 FQNEAQ (reference sequence). The CDR3 spells CASSGSRTSQGVSYEQYF. The DNA for the CDR3 is TGTGCCAGCAGCGGGAGCAGGACTAGCCAAGGGGTCTCCTACGAGCAGTACTTC.

CDR3 protein: CASSLGAGTGDEQFF. The CDR3 coding sequence is TGTGCCAGCAGCCTGGGAGCGGGGACAGGGGATGAGCAGTTCTTC. The chain has TRBV5-4 and TRBJ2-1; 10 nucleotides match TRBD1. CDR1 is SGHNT, CDR2 YYREEE, per germline (reference sequence). The junction had 9 bases not matched to a gene; V was cut back by 4 bases and J by 8 bases. This CDR3 spans 15 amino acids. Full variable domain (rest looked up from reference TRBV5-4 and TRBJ2-1): ETGVTQSPTHLIKTRGQQVTLRCSSQSGHNTVSWYQQALGQGPQFIFQYYREEENGRGNFPPRFSGLQFPNYSSELNVNALELDDSALYLCASSLGAGTGDEQFFGPGTRLTVL.

The chain uses TRBV25-1 and TRBJ1-2, with 10 nucleotides matching TRBD1. This CDR3 contains 16 residues. Unmatched junction bases numbered 7, after V lost 1 base and J lost 5 bases. Germline CDR1 and CDR2: MGHDK and SYGVNS. CDR3 sequence reads: CASSESRTGGGYGYTF. CDR3 DNA: TGTGCCAGCAGTGAATCGAGGACAGGGGGGGGATATGGCTACACCTTC.

The chain combines TRBV5-4 with TRBJ1-6, with 8 bases identical to TRBD1. CDR1 is SGHNT and CDR2 is YYREEE in the germline V gene (reference sequence). The V gene end was trimmed by 4 bases and the J gene end by 7 bases; junction bases not matched to a gene: 13. CDR3 length: 17 amino acids. This chain's CDR3 is CASSPGRQGIRNSPLHF. The CDR3 DNA reads as TGTGCCAGCAGCCCAGGACGACAGGGGATAAGGAATTCACCCCTCCACTTT.

The J gene is TRBJ1-2, the V gene TRBV9; D unclear. This CDR3 spans 10 amino acids. Trimming cost V 3 bases and J 6 bases, with 3 bases left between them. Germline CDR1 SGDLS, CDR2 YYNGEE. The CDR3 region has the DNA TGTGCCAGCAGCGGAAATGGCTACACCTTC. Translated, it gives CASSGNGYTF.

The V and J genes are TRBV9 and TRBJ2-3; TRBD2 agrees at 7 bases. CDR1 and CDR2 from the germline V gene are SGDLS and YYNGEE. V was clipped by 2 bases and J by 2 bases; unmatched bases: 8. This CDR3 is 16 amino acids long. The CDR3 DNA follows: TGTGCCAGCAGCGTTAGCGCGGGAGTTTCCACAGATACGCAGTATTTT. Translation: CASSVSAGVSTDTQYF.

This chain links TRBV29-1 with TRBJ2-7; possibly TRBD1 or TRBD2 for D (5 bases each). Looked up from germline, CDR1 is SQVTM and CDR2 is ANQGSEA. The CDR3 sequence is 14 residues long. V was trimmed by 5 bases and J by 6 bases, leaving 20 bases between them. The CDR3 loop is CSVSMGLADGEQYF. CDR3 nucleotides: TGCAGCGTTTCCATGGGGCTAGCAGACGGCGAGCAGTACTTC.

The V and J genes are TRBV5-1 and TRBJ2-1; TRBD2 matches at 10 bases. Per germline, CDR1 SGHRS and CDR2 YFSETQ. The CDR3 is 15 residues long. Germline trimming cut 4 bases from V and 3 bases from J; bases unmatched to any gene: 4. The CDR3: CASSPTSGNYNEQFF. The CDR3 nucleotides are TGCGCCAGCAGCCCAACTAGCGGGAACTACAATGAGCAGTTCTTC.

The rearrangement links TRBV21-1 to TRBJ2-7; the listed D gene, TRBD1, was not tested against the DNA. TRBV21-1 is shown as a pseudogene. This CDR3 is built from 22 residues. Here the CDR3 reads CASSKRLDRVQASGGPYYEQYF. As DNA, the CDR3 is TGTGCCAGCAGCAAGCGGCTTGACAGGGTGCAGGCATCCGGGGGCCCCTATTACGAGCAGTACTTC.

This clone was seen only once. The CDR3 region is CASSPRTSSYEQYF. CDR3 nucleotide sequence: TGTGCCAGCAGCCCCCGGACTAGCTCCTACGAGCAGTACTTC. The chain combines TRBV7-8 with TRBJ2-7; 7 nucleotides line up with TRBD2. CDR3 length: 14 residues. With 5 bases clipped from V and 0 bases from J, the junction kept 4 bases outside the gene matches. Germline loops: CDR1 SGHVS, CDR2 FQNEAQ.

The chain uses TRBV7-9 and TRBJ2-3; 7 positions match TRBD2. CDR3 length: 15 residues. The J segment lost 3 bases and the V segment lost 2 bases, leaving 5 bases of the junction unmatched. Germline CDR1 and CDR2: SEHNR and FQNEAQ (reference sequence). The CDR3 region is CASSLWQGGTDTQYF. CDR3 coding DNA: TGTGCCAGCAGCTTATGGCAGGGAGGGACAGATACGCAGTATTTT.

This clone came up once. This chain uses TRBV6-4 with TRBJ2-3; no firm D call. This CDR3 is 12 amino acids long. V dropped 6 bases and J dropped 5 bases, with 9 bases sitting between them. The germline CDR1 and CDR2 sequences are MRHNA and SNTAGT. The CDR3 DNA follows: TGTGCCAGCAGCCGGAGTGGAGATACGCAGTATTTT. Translation: CASSRSGDTQYF.

DNA for the CDR3: TGTGCCAGTAGTTGGGGACAGGGGGACGAGCAGTACTTC. Translating gives CASSWGQGDEQYF. The chain recombines TRBV19 with TRBJ2-7; 11 bases fit TRBD1. Per germline, CDR1 LNHDA and CDR2 SQIVND (reference sequence). There are 13 residues in the CDR3. V lost 5 bases to trimming and J lost 5 bases; unmatched junction nucleotides: 2.

This clone showed up just a few times. This chain uses TRBV4-1 with TRBJ1-1; D gene ambiguous. The CDR3 is 15 amino acids. Germline V gene data show CDR1 as MGHRA and CDR2 as YSYEKL. V was shortened by 5 bases and J by 1 base, with 14 bases between the two germline ends. Written as DNA, the CDR3 is TGCGCCAGCAGCTTCCAAGCGGGCTCGAACACTGAAGCTTTCTTT. Encoded protein: CASSFQAGSNTEAFF.

The V call is TRBV7-9, the J call TRBJ2-1; 7 nucleotides line up with TRBD2. V was clipped by 4 bases and J by 7 bases; unmatched bases: 10. Germline V gives CDR1 SEHNR, CDR2 FQNEAQ (reference sequence). The CDR3 length is 15 residues. CDR3 sequence reads: CASSWGEGPFNEQFF. DNA for the CDR3: TGTGCCAGCAGCTGGGGGGAGGGGCCCTTTAATGAGCAGTTCTTC.

The V and J genes are TRBV27 and TRBJ2-1; 7 bases line up with TRBD2. The CDR3 is 16 amino acids. With V trimmed by 4 bases and J by 1 base, 7 bases remained unmatched. Germline CDR1 MNHEY, CDR2 SMNVEV (reference sequence). CDR3 residues: CASSSPWGGSYNEQFF. CDR3 nucleotide sequence: TGTGCCAGCAGTTCGCCGTGGGGGGGATCCTACAATGAGCAGTTCTTC.

This rearrangement joins TRBV11-1 to TRBJ2-3; D unclear. CDR1 is SGHAT, CDR2 FQDESV, per germline (reference sequence). This CDR3 contains 13 residues. V dropped 1 base and J dropped 2 bases, with 4 bases sitting between them. The CDR3 is CASSLGYTDTQYF. The CDR3, as DNA: TGTGCCAGCAGCTTAGGCTACACAGATACGCAGTATTTT.

This clone was found once. This chain joins TRBV5-1 and TRBJ2-5, with a weak D call TRBD2 (5 bases). The germline V gene has CDR1 SGHRS and CDR2 YFSETQ. The CDR3 length is 12 residues. Trimming took off 4 bases at V and 4 bases at J, with 8 bases between the two ends. This chain's CDR3 is CASSPAGETQYF. The CDR3 coding sequence is TGCGCCAGCAGCCCCGCGGGAGAGACCCAGTACTTC.

This rearrangement joins TRBV2 to TRBJ2-6; D might be TRBD1 (6 bases). The CDR3 spans 16 residues. The V and J ends lost 2 bases and 4 bases respectively, with 12 bases between them. Germline V gives CDR1 SNHLY, CDR2 FYNNEI. CDR3 nucleotide sequence: TGTGCCAGCAGTGAACCTACAGGGTCCGGGGCCAACGTCCTGACTTTC. Encoded protein: CASSEPTGSGANVLTF.

The rearrangement uses TRBV4-2 and TRBJ2-2; D is uncertain. This CDR3 comprises 13 residues. V gave up 4 bases and J gave up 2 bases, with 5 bases separating them. Looked up from germline, CDR1 is LGHNA and CDR2 is YNFKEQ. The CDR3 sequence is CASSPFNTGELFF. Here the CDR3 DNA reads TGTGCCAGCAGCCCATTTAACACCGGGGAGCTGTTTTTT.

The genes are TRBV29-1 and TRBJ2-5; D might be TRBD2 (6 bases). The CDR3 is made up of 12 amino acids. Trimming pared 5 bases from V and 5 bases from J, leaving 12 bases between. The germline V gene encodes CDR1 SQVTM and CDR2 ANQGSEA. The CDR3 DNA follows: TGCAGCGTTCGGGACTGGAGGGAGACCCAGTACTTC. As protein: CSVRDWRETQYF.

The chain carries TRBV7-9 and TRBJ2-5, with 7 nucleotides matching TRBD1. With V trimmed by 6 bases and J by 0 bases, 1 base remained unmatched. Looked up from germline, CDR1 is SEHNR and CDR2 is FQNEAQ (reference sequence). The CDR3 covers 13 residues. CDR3 bases: TGTGCCAGCAGTGACAGGGACCAAGAGACCCAGTACTTC. It is translated as CASSDRDQETQYF.

V gene TRBV19 combines with J gene TRBJ2-7; 8 bases line up with TRBD2. The CDR3 has 15 amino acids. Germline lookup yields CDR1 LNHDA and CDR2 SQIVND (reference sequence). The trim removed 3 bases at V and 3 bases at J, leaving 7 bases unmatched. CDR3 nucleotide sequence: TGTGCCAGTAGTATCAACGGGAGGGCCCTCTACGAGCAGTACTTC. It is translated as CASSINGRALYEQYF.

The V and J genes are TRBV6-1 and TRBJ2-7; D remains unclear. Germline V gives CDR1 MNHNS, CDR2 SASEGT. Trimming pared 1 base from V and 3 bases from J, leaving 7 bases between. The CDR3 contains 13 residues. The CDR3 DNA reads TGTGCCAGCAGTGAAGGACCCAGCTACGAGCAGTACTTC. Amino acid sequence: CASSEGPSYEQYF.

This chain connects TRBV10-3 to TRBJ2-1, with 7 nucleotides matching TRBD1. Germline CDR1 ENHRY, CDR2 SYGVKD. The CDR3 is 16 residues long. V lost 3 bases, J lost 4 bases, and 9 bases stayed unmatched. CDR3 protein: CAISDRKGGNYNEQFF. As DNA, the CDR3 is TGTGCCATCAGTGATCGGAAAGGGGGCAATTACAATGAGCAGTTCTTC.

In its sample, this clone is medium-sized (0.01 to 0.1%). Different DNA sequences within this sample yield the same CDR3. This chain connects TRBV19 to TRBJ1-6; 10 nucleotides align to TRBD1. The germline gives CDR1 LNHDA, CDR2 SQIVND (reference sequence). The CDR3 has 16 amino acids. V lost 1 base to trimming and J lost 7 bases; unmatched junction nucleotides: 4. The CDR3 spells CASSIARTGGNSPLHF. In DNA form, the CDR3 reads TGTGCCAGTAGTATAGCTCGGACAGGGGGAAATTCACCCCTCCACTTT.

This clone was picked up one time. The chain is built from TRBV9 and TRBJ2-2; the D gene is possibly TRBD2 (6 bases). Germline lookup yields CDR1 SGDLS and CDR2 YYNGEE. The CDR3 sequence is 17 residues long. The ends were cut back, 3 bases at V and 3 bases at J, with 18 bases in the middle. The CDR3 DNA reads as TGTGCCAGCAGCGCCCCTCTACTCGGGGGTTACACCGGGGAGCTGTTTTTT. It specifies CASSAPLLGGYTGELFF.